Following are 25 T cell receptor beta chains from one sample sequenced in a study of OX40 agonist ivuxolimab in advanced cancers. Profiled with immunoSEQ multiplex PCR; TCRdb holds only in-frame clones, not every one. The sample has approximately 65,000 clones, roughly 87% seen once. The source material was CD4+ or CD8+ T cells sorted from blood, sampled in a trial of the OX40 agonist ivuxolimab. The receptors come from an adult with an advanced solid tumor such as melanoma, head and neck, liver or kidney cancer.

The chain employs TRBV9 and TRBJ2-1; TRBD1 might be the D (5 bases). Looked up from germline, CDR1 is SGDLS and CDR2 is YYNGEE. This CDR3 comprises 15 residues. Trimming shortened V by 0 bases and J by 1 base, and 8 bases separated the two germline ends. The CDR3 loop is CASSVDSGSYNEQFF. In DNA form, the CDR3 reads TGTGCCAGCAGCGTAGATTCAGGGTCCTACAATGAGCAGTTCTTC. Supplemented by reference TRBV9 and TRBJ2-1, the full variable domain reads DSGVTQTPKHLITATGQRVTLRCSPRSGDLSVYWYQQSLDQGLQFLIQYYNGEERAKGNILERFSAQQFPDLHSELNLSSLELGDSALYFCASSVDSGSYNEQFFGPGTRLTVL.

This clone is medium-sized by share. The chain combines TRBV5-1 with TRBJ1-1, with 10 positions matching TRBD1. Germline CDR1 is SGHRS and CDR2 is YFSETQ. The CDR3 spans 17 residues. The ends lost 1 base at V and 1 base at J; junction bases unmatched: 7. The CDR3 sequence is CASSLTGTGAGNTEAFF. CDR3 DNA sequence: TGCGCCAGCAGCTTGACCGGGACAGGGGCGGGGAACACTGAAGCTTTCTTT.

On this clone itself: Compared with germline, one end of the junction differs, possibly owing to a read error. The V gene is TRBV7-9, the J gene TRBJ2-7; no reliable D call. The germline V gene has CDR1 SEHNR and CDR2 FQNEAQ (reference sequence). The CDR3 consists of 15 residues. This CDR3 reads CASSLGGSRTYGQYF. The CDR3 DNA sequence: TGTGCCAGCAGCTTAGGTGGTAGCAGAACCTACGGGCAGTACTTC. Together with reference TRBV7-9 and TRBJ2-7, the CDR3 gives the full variable domain: DTGVSQNPRHKITKRGQNVTFRCDPISEHNRLYWYRQTLGQGPEFLTYFQNEAQLEKSRLLSDRFSAERPKGSFSTLEIQRTEQGDSAMYLCASSLGGSRTYGQYFGPGTRLTVT.

This rearrangement joins TRBV19 to TRBJ1-5; TRBD1 aligns across 7 bases. Germline CDR1 is LNHDA and CDR2 is SQIVND (reference sequence). The V and J ends lost 5 bases and 4 bases, in that order; junction bases with no gene match: 14. The CDR3 loop spans 17 amino acids. CDR3 residues: CASSLRQGWGPNQPQHF. CDR3 nucleotide sequence: TGTGCCAGTAGTTTAAGACAGGGATGGGGTCCAAATCAGCCCCAGCATTTT.

J is TRBJ2-3 and V is TRBV12-5; TRBD2 might be the D (5 bases). V dropped 7 bases and J dropped 0 bases, with 29 bases sitting between them. Germline values: CDR1 LGHNT, CDR2 FRNRAP. The CDR3 spans 20 residues. Here the CDR3 reads CASEVKDPPATTRSTDTQYF. The CDR3 nucleotides are TGTGCTAGTGAGGTCAAGGACCCCCCTGCGACTACCCGCAGCACAGATACGCAGTATTTT. Full variable domain (outside the CDR3, taken from reference TRBV12-5 and TRBJ2-3): DARVTQTPRHKVTEMGQEVTMRCQPILGHNTVFWYRQTMMQGLELLAYFRNRAPLDDSGMPKDRFSAEMPDATLATLKIQPSEPRDSAVYFCASEVKDPPATTRSTDTQYFGPGTRLTVL.

The CDR3 is CASSPTGGFGYTF. CDR3 nucleotide sequence: TGTGCCAGCAGTCCGACAGGGGGCTTCGGCTACACCTTC. This chain joins TRBV27 and TRBJ1-2; 10 positions agree with TRBD1. Trimming cost V 5 bases and J 8 bases; bases outside gene matches: 5. The CDR3 consists of 13 residues. Germline CDR1 reads MNHEY; CDR2 reads SMNVEV (reference sequence).

This clone came up once. The gene calls are TRBV4-1 and TRBJ2-5; TRBD1 or TRBD2 may be the D gene (6 bases each). The CDR3 runs to 14 residues. Germline V gene data show CDR1 as MGHRA and CDR2 as YSYEKL. Deletions cut 5 bases from V and 7 bases from J, with 17 bases between. The DNA for the CDR3 is TGCGCCAGCAGCTCGGGGGCGAGCGGAGGGACCCAGTACTTC. Translated, it gives CASSSGASGGTQYF.

This chain's CDR3 is CASSLTENNSPLHF. CDR3 bases: TGCGCCAGCAGCCTGACGGAGAATAATTCACCCCTCCACTTT. The genes are TRBV5-1 and TRBJ1-6; D gene uncertain. The CDR3 covers 14 residues. In germline, CDR1 is SGHRS, CDR2 YFSETQ. V shed 4 bases and J shed 5 bases, with 10 bases lying between them.

The V call is TRBV7-9, the J call TRBJ2-2, with 9 nucleotides matching TRBD1. V shed 5 bases, J shed 2 bases, and the junction held 12 bases outside the gene matches. Germline assignment: CDR1 SEHNR and CDR2 FQNEAQ (reference sequence). The CDR3 consists of 18 residues. Written as DNA, the CDR3 is TGTGCCAGCAGCGCCCCCGGGACAGGGCCCTTAAACACCGGGGAGCTGTTTTTT. This codes for CASSAPGTGPLNTGELFF.

The gene calls are TRBV19 and TRBJ1-1; no definite D call. The V gene's germline CDR1 is LNHDA and CDR2 SQIVND (reference sequence). With 3 bases removed from V and 3 bases from J, the gap between germline ends came to 11 bases. The CDR3 is 14 amino acids. CDR3 nucleotides: TGTGCCAGTAGTATCGCCTACGGGTACACTGAAGCTTTCTTT. Its protein is CASSIAYGYTEAFF.

The chain carries TRBV2 and TRBJ2-3; TRBD2 agrees at 8 bases. From germline, CDR1 is SNHLY and CDR2 FYNNEI. The V gene end was trimmed by 2 bases and the J gene end by 6 bases; junction bases not matched to a gene: 7. The CDR3 length is 15 residues. DNA for the CDR3: TGTGCCAGCAGTGAATTGGCGGGGGGTTGGGATACGCAGTATTTT. Translated, it gives CASSELAGGWDTQYF.

This rearrangement joins TRBV7-2 to TRBJ2-4, with 16 bases that match TRBD2. The CDR3 runs 15 residues. V lost 7 bases and J lost 15; bases outside the gene matches: 12. In germline, CDR1 is SGHTA, CDR2 FQGNSA. The CDR3 reads CASNPGTSGGGHLYF. CDR3 DNA: TGTGCCAGCAACCCCGGGACTAGCGGGGGGGGGCACCTGTACTTC.

The chain carries TRBV7-8 and TRBJ1-5; D gene unclear. This CDR3 has 15 amino acids. The germline V and J ends were trimmed by 1 base and 4 bases, with 11 bases remaining between them. In germline, CDR1 is SGHVS, CDR2 FQNEAQ. The CDR3 sequence is CASSLGRQINQPQHF. The CDR3 DNA is TGTGCCAGCAGCTTAGGTCGGCAGATTAATCAGCCCCAGCATTTT.

This clone appeared once. The chain combines TRBV4-1 with TRBJ2-5; possibly TRBD2 for D (5 bases). Germline V gene lookup returns CDR1 MGHRA and CDR2 YSYEKL. Trimming removed 7 bases from V and 7 bases from J, with 28 bases in between. This CDR3 has 17 residues. The CDR3, as DNA: TGCGCCAGCAAACTCGCGGGCGGCCTAACCCCTTCAGGGACCCAGTACTTC. This sequence encodes CASKLAGGLTPSGTQYF.

The CDR3 nucleotides read TGTGCCAGCAGCTTAGCCGGGGGGACAGCCTACAATGAGCAGTTCTTC. Its translation: CASSLAGGTAYNEQFF. V is TRBV7-2 and J is TRBJ2-1; D possibly uses TRBD1 or TRBD2 (7 bases each). This CDR3 has 16 residues. Germline CDR1 and CDR2: SGHTA and FQGNSA. Trimming cost V 0 bases and J 2 bases, with 11 bases left between them.

The chain joins TRBV19 to TRBJ2-7; a weak D match, TRBD2 (5 bases). There are 13 residues in the CDR3. V was pared by 6 bases and J by 6 bases, with 15 bases between. Germline values: CDR1 LNHDA, CDR2 SQIVND (reference sequence). CDR3 in DNA: TGTGCCAGTAGCCCGGGGAGAGTAGGCGAGCAGTACTTC. Its translation: CASSPGRVGEQYF.

On this clone itself: A read error may account for a junction end that differs from germline. Within the sample, other DNA sequences also encode this same CDR3. CDR3 in DNA: TGTGCCAGCAGTCAACCGGGACAGGGGAGCTCCTACGAGCAGTACTTC. Amino acid sequence: CASSQPGQGSSYEQYF. This chain connects TRBV23-1 to TRBJ2-7; TRBD1 matches at 10 bases. TRBV23-1 is classed as an ORF, of uncertain function. There are 16 residues in the CDR3.

V and J are TRBV6-1 and TRBJ2-1; no clear D gene. Trimming removed 0 bases from V and 7 bases from J, with 16 bases in between. CDR3 size: 16 residues. The V gene's germline CDR1 is MNHNS and CDR2 SASEGT. Here the CDR3 reads CASSEAPRRGSNEQFF. In DNA, the CDR3 is TGTGCCAGCAGTGAAGCGCCCCGGAGAGGTTCGAATGAGCAGTTCTTC.

J is TRBJ1-3 and V is TRBV5-8; no reliable D call. The CDR3 sequence is 13 residues long. Germline CDR1 and CDR2: SGHTS and YDEGEE. The V end lost 2 bases, the J end lost 4 bases, and 7 bases lay between the germline ends. The CDR3, as DNA: TGTGCCAGCAGCTTCGGCAGGGGAAACACCATATATTTT. It specifies CASSFGRGNTIYF.

This clone was detected only a few times. The chain carries TRBV11-2 and TRBJ1-2; D is possibly TRBD1 (5 bases). This CDR3 has 15 residues. CDR1 is SGHAT and CDR2 is FQNNGV in the germline V gene. V lost 4 bases and J 6 bases, leaving 18 bases between the germline ends. Here the CDR3 DNA reads TGTGCCAGCAGCTCCATCTGGCGCGGGACGCATGGCTACACCTTC. Protein product: CASSSIWRGTHGYTF.

This CDR3 reads CASSSLAGGTGNEQFF. The CDR3 DNA follows: TGTGCCAGCAGCTCATTAGCGGGGGGGACGGGTAATGAGCAGTTCTTC. The V gene is TRBV11-2, the J gene TRBJ2-1; TRBD2 matches at 11 bases. Germline CDR1 is SGHAT and CDR2 is FQNNGV. The CDR3 is 16 residues long. After removal of 4 bases from V and 7 bases from J, the junction contained 9 bases not matched to a gene. Based on the CDR3 plus reference TRBV11-2 and TRBJ2-1, the full variable domain is EAGVAQSPRYKIIEKRQSVAFWCNPISGHATLYWYQQILGQGPKLLIQFQNNGVVDDSQLPKDRFSAERLKGVDSTLKIQPAKLEDSAVYLCASSSLAGGTGNEQFFGPGTRLTVL.

The chain recombines TRBV10-3 with TRBJ2-7, with a tentative D call TRBD1 (5 bases). V lost 9 bases, J lost 2 bases, and 20 bases lay in between. Germline V gives CDR1 ENHRY, CDR2 SYGVKD. The CDR3 extends over 15 amino acids. CDR3 in DNA: TGTGCCATGGCGCTAGGGGTTGGATCGACCTACGAGCAGTACTTC. Translating gives CAMALGVGSTYEQYF.

CDR3 coding DNA: TGTGCCAGCAGCCCACGGGGCTTGAACACTGAAGCTTTCTTT. Translating it yields CASSPRGLNTEAFF. V is TRBV14 and J is TRBJ1-1; D is perhaps TRBD1 (5 bases). V dropped 4 bases and J dropped 0 bases, with 9 bases sitting between them. The CDR3 consists of 14 residues. Germline V gene data show CDR1 as SGHDN and CDR2 as FVKESK.

The chain couples TRBV7-3 to TRBJ2-7, with no clear D. V dropped 4 bases and J dropped 2 bases, with 15 bases sitting between them. This CDR3 is 15 amino acids long. From germline, CDR1 is SGHTA and CDR2 FQGTGA. The CDR3 DNA follows: TGTGCCAGCAGCTCCTCGAGGACGGATACCTACGAGCAGTACTTC. Residues: CASSSSRTDTYEQYF.

The chain carries TRBV7-6 and TRBJ1-3, with 10 bases identical to TRBD1. CDR3 length: 18 residues. The V segment lost 0 bases and the J segment 4 bases; nucleotides outside the gene matches: 9. Germline V CDR1 and CDR2: SGHVS, FNYEAQ. The CDR3 reads CASSLARTGGGSGNTIYF. In DNA, the CDR3 is TGTGCCAGCAGCTTAGCTAGGACAGGGGGGGGATCCGGAAACACCATATATTTT.